This TCR beta chain was identified in a study of control samples from healthy donors and cancer patients. About this clone: Distinct nucleotide sequences in the sample also encode this CDR3.

The CDR3 totals 15 residues. Sequenced by immunoSEQ multiplex PCR; TCRdb stores in-frame clones only, minus some. The data hold about 54,000 clones, with 95% to 97% observed a single time. The TCR originated in a woman younger than 45 in good health. Sequenced sample: blood. The rearrangement links TRBV21-1 to TRBJ1-1; TRBD1, the table's D call, lacks a check against the DNA. TRBV21-1 is classified as a pseudogene. CDR3 amino acids: CASISRTHRGTEAFF. CDR3 bases: TGTGCCAGCATCTCGAGAACTCACAGGGGGACTGAAGCCTTCTTT.